The text below deals with one TCR beta chain. The CDR3 runs to 13 residues. The germline V gene has CDR1 SGHDT and CDR2 YYEEEE. The V gene end was trimmed by 3 bases and the J gene end by 8 bases; junction bases not matched to a gene: 7. This sample stems from a study of blood T cell repertoires in COVID-19. Clones were sequenced by immunoSEQ multiplex PCR, and TCRdb holds only the in-frame ones, with some missing. Of almost 70,000 clones listed, roughly 79% are singletons. The receptor was isolated from a human donor in a cohort sampled during active COVID-19. The chain is built from TRBV5-6 and TRBJ1-2; TRBD1 aligns across 7 bases. The sequenced sample was peripheral blood. The DNA for the CDR3 is TGTGCCAGCAGCTCAATACAGGGGAGCGGCTACACCTTC. It yields the protein CASSSIQGSGYTF.